Shown below are 22 T cell receptor beta chains from a single sample sequenced in a study of shared clonotypes between healthy human individuals. Repertoires were generated with immunoSEQ multiplex PCR, while TCRdb's copy carries only in-frame clones and drops some. The table lists roughly 2.5 million clones, around 90% of them singletons, with under 0.15% in the top ten. Sequenced sample: naive CD4+ T cells sorted from blood. Subset defined: CD45RA+ positively selected. These receptors were taken from a man aged 18 to 30 in good health.

The chain recombines TRBV6-5 with TRBJ2-1; D unclear. V shed 4 bases and J shed 14 bases, with 15 bases lying between them. This CDR3 has 12 amino acids. Per germline, CDR1 MNHEY and CDR2 SVGAGI. The CDR3 loop is CASSSAYRVEFF. The CDR3 DNA follows: TGTGCCAGCAGTTCCGCGTATAGGGTCGAGTTCTTC.

The rearrangement uses TRBV7-2 and TRBJ1-1, with 7 positions matching TRBD1. The CDR3 contains 19 residues. Losses at the gene ends were 0 bases for V and 0 bases for J; bases not matched to a gene: 13. From germline, CDR1 is SGHTA and CDR2 FQGNSA. CDR3 amino acids: CASSLALAGGKKMNTEAFF. The CDR3 region has the DNA TGTGCCAGCAGCTTAGCACTGGCAGGGGGTAAAAAGATGAACACTGAAGCTTTCTTT.

This chain joins TRBV5-1 and TRBJ2-1; D is perhaps TRBD2 (6 bases). Trimming took off 1 base at V and 3 bases at J, with 11 bases between the two ends. CDR1 is SGHRS, CDR2 YFSETQ, per germline. This CDR3 has 15 residues. The CDR3: CASSLLEGFYNEQFF. CDR3 in DNA: TGCGCCAGCAGCTTGTTGGAGGGATTCTACAATGAGCAGTTCTTC.

The gene calls are TRBV7-6 and TRBJ1-3; D not resolved. V lost 1 base, J lost 2 bases, and 9 bases lay in between. Per germline, CDR1 SGHVS and CDR2 FNYEAQ. The CDR3 runs to 15 residues. CDR3: CASSLGGTPGNTIYF. The CDR3 region has the DNA TGTGCCAGCAGCTTAGGTGGTACTCCTGGAAACACCATATATTTT.

The chain recombines TRBV5-1 with TRBJ2-3, with 10 bases that match TRBD1. Trimming removed 4 bases from V and 4 bases from J; junction bases left unmatched: 3. The CDR3 sequence is 14 residues long. Germline V gene sequence: CDR1 SGHRS, CDR2 YFSETQ. The CDR3 DNA follows: TGCGCCAGCAGCGCCGGGACAGGGGCAGATACGCAGTATTTT. Amino acids: CASSAGTGADTQYF.

As concerns this clone: Other DNA sequences in this sample translate to the same CDR3. V is TRBV7-2 and J is TRBJ2-7; D might be TRBD2 (5 bases). The V end lost 5 bases, the J end lost 3 bases, and 11 bases lay between the germline ends. The CDR3 is 13 residues long. CDR1 is SGHTA and CDR2 is FQGNSA in the germline V gene. This chain's CDR3 is CASSLNRDYEQYF. CDR3 in DNA: TGTGCCAGCAGCCTAAACCGGGACTACGAGCAGTACTTC. The whole variable domain, filled in from reference TRBV7-2 and TRBJ2-7, reads GAGVSQSPSNKVTEKGKDVELRCDPISGHTALYWYRQSLGQGLEFLIYFQGNSAPDKSGLPSDRFSAERTGGSVSTLTIQRTQQEDSAVYLCASSLNRDYEQYFGPGTRLTVT.

V is TRBV18 and J is TRBJ1-1; TRBD1 matches at 7 bases. The CDR3 runs to 16 residues. J was trimmed by 0 bases and V by 6 bases; bases with no gene match: 10. Germline-derived CDR1 and CDR2 are KGHSH and LQKENI. The CDR3, as DNA: TGTGCCAGCTCCCTAGGCGGGACAGCCATGAACACTGAAGCTTTCTTT. Translating gives CASSLGGTAMNTEAFF.

The rearrangement uses TRBV15 and TRBJ2-1, with D tentatively TRBD2 (5 bases). Germline CDR1 reads LNHNV; CDR2 reads YYDKDF (reference sequence). Trimming shortened V by 1 base and J by 0 bases, and 13 bases separated the two germline ends. The CDR3 contains 17 residues. The CDR3 reads CATSRGPAASSYNEQFF. CDR3 DNA sequence: TGTGCCACCAGCAGAGGACCAGCGGCAAGCTCCTACAATGAGCAGTTCTTC.

A few counts support this clone. Additional DNA sequences in this sample encode the identical CDR3. This chain joins TRBV18 and TRBJ1-1; unclear D gene. The V gene's germline CDR1 is KGHSH and CDR2 LQKENI. V gave up 2 bases and J gave up 1 base, with 2 bases separating them. The CDR3 loop spans 12 amino acids. This CDR3 is CASSPANTEAFF. The CDR3 DNA sequence: TGTGCCAGCTCACCAGCGAACACTGAAGCTTTCTTT.

A single count supports this clone. The genes are TRBV7-6 and TRBJ2-5, with TRBD2 matching over 10 bases. The junction had 8 bases not matched to a gene; V was cut back by 3 bases and J by 4 bases. CDR1 is SGHVS, CDR2 FNYEAQ, per germline. There are 16 residues in the CDR3. The CDR3 DNA reads as TGTGCCAGCAGCTTTGTCGCTAGCGGGGGAAGAGAGACCCAGTACTTC. It encodes CASSFVASGGRETQYF.

The chain employs TRBV16 and TRBJ2-1; TRBD1 agrees at 8 bases. V was pared by 3 bases and J by 7 bases, with 5 bases of the junction left unmatched. CDR1 and CDR2 from the germline V gene are KGHSY and FQNENV. The length of the CDR3 is 14 residues. This CDR3 is CASSQWTGLNEQFF. CDR3 bases: TGTGCCAGCAGCCAGTGGACAGGGCTAAATGAGCAGTTCTTC.

The chain employs TRBV7-9 and TRBJ1-5, with a weak D call TRBD1 (6 bases). Germline V gene sequence: CDR1 SEHNR, CDR2 FQNEAQ (reference sequence). The CDR3 has 14 amino acids. Trimming took 1 base from V and 5 from J, leaving 9 bases between them. The CDR3 is CASSLVGGDQPQHF. The CDR3 bases are TGTGCCAGCAGCTTAGTCGGGGGCGATCAGCCCCAGCATTTT.

With regard to this clone: The same CDR3 is also encoded by other DNA sequences in this sample. The chain carries TRBV5-4 and TRBJ2-5; 13 bases align to TRBD2. V dropped 4 bases and J dropped 1; count of bases not matched to a gene: 4. Germline V gene data show CDR1 as SGHNT and CDR2 as YYREEE (reference sequence). The CDR3 spans 16 residues. This chain's CDR3 is CASSLGLAGSQETQYF. In DNA form, the CDR3 reads TGTGCCAGCAGCCTGGGACTAGCGGGGTCCCAAGAGACCCAGTACTTC.

V usage is TRBV4-3 and J usage is TRBJ2-1; tentatively, D is TRBD1 (6 bases). There are 14 residues in the CDR3. CDR1 is LGHNA and CDR2 is YSLEER in the germline V gene. V lost 0 bases to trimming and J lost 13 bases, with 16 bases between them. The CDR3, as DNA: TGCGCCAGCAGCCAAGATCTCTCGACAGGCAGACAGTTCTTC. It is translated as CASSQDLSTGRQFF.

This clone has a single count. The rearrangement uses TRBV9 and TRBJ2-2; D is undetermined. V lost 1 base and J lost 0, with 16 bases in between. Germline V gene data show CDR1 as SGDLS and CDR2 as YYNGEE. CDR3 length: 18 residues. As DNA, the CDR3 is TGTGCCAGCAGCGTACGCCCCCCGAACCCCCCGAACACCGGGGAGCTGTTTTTT. Residues: CASSVRPPNPPNTGELFF.

The chain combines TRBV10-3 with TRBJ2-2; 7 bases align to TRBD2. In germline, CDR1 is ENHRY, CDR2 SYGVKD. The CDR3 covers 15 residues. V was clipped by 6 bases and J by 4 bases; unmatched bases: 8. The CDR3 DNA reads as TGTGCCATCAGCACCTCGACTAGCAGCACCGGGGAGCTGTTTTTT. This encodes CAISTSTSSTGELFF.

The J gene is TRBJ1-2, the V gene TRBV4-2, with no clear D. The germline V and J ends were trimmed by 3 bases and 4 bases, with 9 bases remaining between them. Germline V gives CDR1 LGHNA, CDR2 YNFKEQ. This CDR3 has 13 amino acids. The CDR3 protein is CASSHERAYGYTF. The CDR3 DNA reads TGTGCCAGCAGCCATGAAAGGGCCTATGGCTACACCTTC.

The chain combines TRBV5-3 with TRBJ1-4; D remains unclear. TRBV5-3 is labeled an ORF, and its function is uncertain. V lost 1 base and J 10 bases, leaving 11 bases between the germline ends. This CDR3 has 13 amino acids. In DNA, the CDR3 is TGTGCCAGAAGCTTGCGGACCGTCGGAAAACTGTTTTTT. This translates into CARSLRTVGKLFF.

This clone was detected once. The chain recombines TRBV21-1 with TRBJ2-1; the table calls TRBD1, which could not be checked here. TRBV21-1 is recorded as a pseudogene. The CDR3 totals 14 residues. CDR3: CASSWTGEENEQFF. CDR3 nucleotide sequence: TGTGCCAGCAGTTGGACAGGAGAGGAGAATGAGCAGTTCTTC.

The chain uses TRBV19 and TRBJ1-5; a weak D match, TRBD1 (5 bases). Trimming took off 3 bases at V and 7 bases at J, with 10 bases between the two ends. The germline CDR1 and CDR2 sequences are LNHDA and SQIVND (reference sequence). The CDR3 totals 13 residues. CDR3 nucleotides: TGTGCCAGTAGTATGGTTGGGGGGCAGCCCCAGCATTTT. Its translation is CASSMVGGQPQHF.

In regard to this clone: This specimen includes other DNA sequences encoding the same CDR3. J is TRBJ2-1 and V is TRBV6-1; D unresolved. Germline loops: CDR1 MNHNS, CDR2 SASEGT. The V end lost 2 bases, the J end lost 3 bases, and 2 bases lay between the germline ends. This CDR3 contains 12 residues. The CDR3 DNA is TGTGCCAGCAGTGAACGCTACAATGAGCAGTTCTTC. It codes for CASSERYNEQFF.

Only one count was recorded for this clone. The chain is built from TRBV5-4 and TRBJ2-7; 12 nucleotides line up with TRBD1. CDR1 SGHNT and CDR2 YYREEE come from the germline V gene (reference sequence). The CDR3 totals 15 residues. V lost 1 base, J lost 7 bases, and 6 bases stayed unmatched. The CDR3 loop reads CASSLRGQGAGEQYF. The DNA of the CDR3 is TGTGCCAGCAGCTTGCGGGGACAGGGGGCTGGGGAGCAGTACTTC.